These 20 T cell receptor beta chains were all obtained from the same sample, sequenced in a study of blood T cell repertoires in COVID-19. Assay used: immunoSEQ multiplex PCR; TCRdb lists only in-frame clones, some missing. The table records approximately 100,000 clones, approximately 90% of them present only once. The sample consisted of peripheral blood. Every receptor here comes from a human donor with acute or convalescent COVID-19. The donor label of this sample is uncertain.

This clone was recorded only once. V and J are TRBV28 and TRBJ1-1; possible D gene TRBD1, 6 bases. The CDR3 contains 14 residues. The V end lost 3 bases, the J end lost 10 bases, and 18 bases lay between the germline ends. The V gene's germline CDR1 is MDHEN and CDR2 SYDVKM. The CDR3 coding sequence is TGTGCCAGCAGTTTGTTGTCTACAGGGCGCCGAGCTTTCTTT. It is translated as CASSLLSTGRRAFF.

This rearrangement joins TRBV28 to TRBJ1-4, with a tentative D call TRBD1 (6 bases). Per germline, CDR1 MDHEN and CDR2 SYDVKM. Trimming removed 6 bases from V and 7 bases from J, with 9 bases in between. This CDR3 has 12 residues. DNA for the CDR3: TGTGCCAGCAGGCAGGGGTCTGAAAAACTGTTTTTT. Translating gives CASRQGSEKLFF.

The CDR3 bases are TGTGCCAGCAGCGTAGGGAAGGGGCAGGTAGGTATGAATGAGCAGTTCTTC. Amino acid sequence: CASSVGKGQVGMNEQFF. The chain is built from TRBV9 and TRBJ2-1; D is possibly TRBD1 (5 bases). CDR3 length equals 17 residues. The V gene lost 0 bases and the J gene lost 7 bases, with 20 bases spanning the gap. In germline, CDR1 is SGDLS, CDR2 YYNGEE.

This clone appeared a few times. The chain joins TRBV7-2 to TRBJ2-7; D remains ambiguous. Germline CDR1 is SGHTA and CDR2 is FQGNSA. The CDR3 runs to 13 residues. V lost 2 bases to trimming and J lost 2 bases, with 7 bases between them. In DNA, the CDR3 is TGTGCCAGCAGCTTACTCCGGGCCTACGAGCAGTACTTC. Translated: CASSLLRAYEQYF.

J is TRBJ1-2 and V is TRBV13; TRBD1 matches at 8 bases. Germline V gene data show CDR1 as PRHDT and CDR2 as FYEKMQ (reference sequence). The length of the CDR3 is 15 residues. V lost 5 bases to trimming and J lost 4 bases; unmatched junction nucleotides: 9. The CDR3 DNA reads as TGTGCCAGCAGCGTTTACACTACAGGGGGCTATGGCTACACCTTC. Protein product: CASSVYTTGGYGYTF.

This clone was seen just once. The genes are TRBV19 and TRBJ2-3, with unresolved D. The V gene lost 3 bases and the J gene lost 1 base, with 8 bases spanning the gap. The germline V gene encodes CDR1 LNHDA and CDR2 SQIVND (reference sequence). This CDR3 comprises 14 residues. In nucleotides, the CDR3 is TGTGCCAGTAGTATTCAAACAGGCACAGATACGCAGTATTTT. Encoded protein: CASSIQTGTDTQYF.

V and J are TRBV11-1 and TRBJ2-7, with D unclear. This CDR3 comprises 14 residues. The germline V gene encodes CDR1 SGHAT and CDR2 FQDESV (reference sequence). V lost 1 base to trimming and J lost 0 bases, with 7 bases between them. The CDR3 bases are TGTGCCAGCAGCTTAGGCTACAGCTCCTACGAGCAGTACTTC. As protein: CASSLGYSSYEQYF.

The count of this clone is one. The genes are TRBV7-2 and TRBJ2-2, with 9 bases aligning to TRBD1. V was clipped by 5 bases and J by 7 bases; unmatched bases: 11. Looked up from germline, CDR1 is SGHTA and CDR2 is FQGNSA. This CDR3 is built from 16 residues. CDR3 bases: TGTGCCAGCAGCCATTTACCGGGACAGGGTAACGGGGAGCTGTTTTTT. Translation gives CASSHLPGQGNGELFF.

This sequence joins TRBV27 and TRBJ1-5; TRBD1 is a possible D gene (5 bases). Germline V lookup: CDR1 MNHEY, CDR2 SMNVEV (reference sequence). V dropped 6 bases and J dropped 7 bases, with 19 bases sitting between them. The CDR3 extends over 15 amino acids. The CDR3 DNA follows: TGTGCCAGCAGGGGGTTGGAGGGGCTGGGGCAGCCCCAGCATTTT. Protein: CASRGLEGLGQPQHF.

This clone was picked up one time. The genes are TRBV28 and TRBJ1-2; tentatively, D is TRBD1 (5 bases). V gave up 2 bases and J gave up 4 bases, with 8 bases separating them. Germline loops: CDR1 MDHEN, CDR2 SYDVKM. The CDR3 runs 13 residues. CDR3 nucleotides: TGTGCCAGCAGTTTAGGGAGGGGCTATGGCTACACCTTC. Encoded protein: CASSLGRGYGYTF.

V is TRBV7-8 and J is TRBJ2-2, with TRBD1 matching over 8 bases. CDR3 length equals 16 residues. V trimming: 5 bases; J trimming: 0 bases; junction bases outside the gene matches: 5. The germline CDR1 and CDR2 sequences are SGHVS and FQNEAQ. In DNA, the CDR3 is TGTGCCAGCAGCCCCCGGACAGGGCCGAACACCGGGGAGCTGTTTTTT. This codes for CASSPRTGPNTGELFF.

This chain links TRBV7-3 with TRBJ2-2; 8 bases map to TRBD2. The trim removed 3 bases at V and 2 bases at J, leaving 5 bases unmatched. CDR3 length: 16 residues. The germline CDR1 and CDR2 sequences are SGHTA and FQGTGA. CDR3 DNA: TGTGCCAGCAGCTTGGGAGCGGGAGTTAACACCGGGGAGCTGTTTTTT. It encodes CASSLGAGVNTGELFF.

V usage is TRBV7-2 and J usage is TRBJ2-3; D possibly corresponds to TRBD2 (6 bases). The CDR3 covers 15 residues. The V and J ends lost 6 bases and 2 bases respectively, with 15 bases between them. In germline, CDR1 is SGHTA, CDR2 FQGNSA. CDR3 coding DNA: TGTGCCAGCAGTAATCGGGCGGGGCCCACAGATACGCAGTATTTT. Translating gives CASSNRAGPTDTQYF.

The chain links TRBV6-6 to TRBJ1-6; 7 nucleotides align to TRBD1. CDR3 length: 15 residues. Germline values: CDR1 MNHNY, CDR2 SVGAGI (reference sequence). V was clipped by 8 bases and J by 10 bases; unmatched bases: 14. The DNA for the CDR3 is TGTGCCAGCGGTACCGGGACAGCCTTTTCCTCACCCCTCCACTTT. This sequence encodes CASGTGTAFSSPLHF.

This chain connects TRBV28 to TRBJ1-5; 9 bases match TRBD1. V trimming: 7 bases; J trimming: 5 bases; junction bases outside the gene matches: 6. This CDR3 has 14 amino acids. In germline, CDR1 is MDHEN, CDR2 SYDVKM. Written as DNA, the CDR3 is TGTGCCAGCAAGGAGACAGGGGGGGATCAGCCCCAGCATTTT. This encodes CASKETGGDQPQHF.

This sequence joins TRBV4-2 and TRBJ1-1; 7 bases are a match to TRBD1. The CDR3 runs to 14 residues. The junction had 9 bases not matched to a gene; V was cut back by 0 bases and J by 11 bases. Germline V gives CDR1 LGHNA, CDR2 YNFKEQ. CDR3 region: CASSQEGGGAGAFF. DNA for the CDR3: TGTGCCAGCAGCCAAGAAGGAGGGGGCGCCGGGGCTTTCTTT.

The V and J genes are TRBV28 and TRBJ1-2; 8 bases are a match to TRBD1. V lost 3 bases, J lost 1 base, and 7 bases stayed unmatched. This CDR3 comprises 16 residues. The germline CDR1 and CDR2 sequences are MDHEN and SYDVKM. The CDR3 sequence is CASSFIGTGHNYGYTF. The CDR3 region has the DNA TGTGCCAGCAGTTTCATAGGGACAGGACATAACTATGGCTACACCTTC.

The V call is TRBV4-1, the J call TRBJ1-5; maybe TRBD1 (6 bases). The CDR3 sequence is 15 residues long. V was pared by 4 bases and J by 0 bases, with 10 bases between. The germline V gene encodes CDR1 MGHRA and CDR2 YSYEKL. In nucleotides, the CDR3 is TGCGCCAGCAGCCTAGGACAGAGTAGCAATCAGCCCCAGCATTTT. Protein product: CASSLGQSSNQPQHF.

The V call is TRBV7-8, the J call TRBJ2-7, with D tentatively TRBD1 (5 bases). From germline, CDR1 is SGHVS and CDR2 FQNEAQ. Trimming pared 6 bases from V and 1 base from J, leaving 13 bases between. The CDR3 runs to 14 residues. The CDR3 sequence is CASSYRQTSYEQYF. The CDR3 region has the DNA TGTGCCAGCAGTTACCGACAGACTTCCTACGAGCAGTACTTC. The full variable domain, rest sourced from reference TRBV7-8 and TRBJ2-7, is GAGVSQSPRYKVAKRGQDVALRCDPISGHVSLFWYQQALGQGPEFLTYFQNEAQLDKSGLPSDRFFAERPEGSVSTLKIQRTQQEDSAVYLCASSYRQTSYEQYFGPGTRLTVT.

The genes are TRBV9 and TRBJ2-1, with 7 bases fitting TRBD2. The CDR3 runs to 13 residues. CDR1 and CDR2 from the germline V gene are SGDLS and YYNGEE. Germline trimming cut 5 bases from V and 12 bases from J; bases unmatched to any gene: 11. The DNA of the CDR3 is TGTGCCAGCAGTTCCTCGGGGACTAATTGGCAGTTCTTC. Its translation: CASSSSGTNWQFF.